The 10 T cell receptor beta chains reported below all come from one sample, sequenced in a study of tissue T cells after allogeneic stem cell transplantation. Noted time point: mouse harvest day 14 after allogeneic transplant. Tail vein injection delivered 10^7 T-cell-depleted bone marrow cells and 10^6 splenic CD5+ T cells. The assay was immunoSEQ multiplex PCR, and TCRdb's table has in-frame clones only and misses some. This sample has 3,000 or so clones, with under 60% found just once. Material: lymph node tissue. These TCRs come from a female BALB/c mouse given C57BL/6 T cells with graft-versus-host disease after an allogeneic hematopoietic cell transplant.

This clone was found a few times. Gene names denote mouse genes. The sequenced fragment ends 1 residue before the CDR3 boundary, so the rest is inferred from the germline J gene. This chain joins TRBV15 and TRBJ2-1, with D possibly TRBD1 on 6 matching bases. Germline-derived CDR1 and CDR2 are SGHND and FRSKSL. The V and J ends lost 5 bases and 1 base respectively, with 6 bases between them. The CDR3 is made up of 13 amino acids. The CDR3 spells CASSRGNYAEQFF. The part of the CDR3 DNA that was read is TGTGCCAGCAGTAGGGGGAACTATGCTGAGCAGTTC.

This clone was seen more than once but under ten times. The genes and germline here are from mouse. CDR3 protein: CASSSGTFANTGQLYF. CDR3 bases read: TGTGCCAGCTCTTCCGGGACATTTGCAAACACCGGGCAGCTCTAC. The chain carries TRBV12-1 and TRBJ2-2, with D possibly matching TRBD1 (6 bases). The read falls 1 residue short of the CDR3 end, and the missing part is taken from the germline J gene. CDR1 SGHSN and CDR2 HYEKVE come from the germline V gene. Between the trimmed V and J ends, which lost 3 bases and 0 bases, there was a span of 13 bases. This CDR3 has 16 residues.

About this clone: Gene names refer to mouse genes. The missing CDR3 end, 1 residue past where the read stops, is filled in from the germline J gene. The V gene is TRBV26, the J gene TRBJ2-2, with unresolved D. Trimming took 1 base from V and 0 from J, leaving 6 bases between them. Germline V gene lookup returns CDR1 KGHPV and CDR2 FQNQEV (reference sequence). The CDR3 runs 15 residues. The CDR3 is CASSLYRANTGQLYF. The sequenced CDR3 bases are TGTGCCAGCAGTCTGTACAGAGCAAACACCGGGCAGCTCTAC.

A few counts support this clone. All gene names here are mouse names. The read ends 1 residue before the CDR3 terminus; that terminus is restored from the germline J gene. The V call is TRBV26, the J call TRBJ2-7, with 11 nucleotides matching TRBD2. The CDR3 is 14 residues long. Trimming took 3 bases from V and 5 from J; bases not matched to a gene: 3. Looked up from germline, CDR1 is KGHPV and CDR2 is FQNQEV (reference sequence). CDR3 loop: CASSLLDWGDEQYF. The CDR3 bases that were read are TGTGCCAGCAGTCTCTTGGACTGGGGGGATGAACAGTAC.

With regard to this clone: Gene names are mouse gene names. CDR3 amino acids: CASSEWGGAITGQLYF. The part of the CDR3 DNA that was read is TGTGCCAGCAGTGAATGGGGGGGCGCGATCACCGGGCAGCTCTAC. J is TRBJ2-2 and V is TRBV13-1, with 9 positions matching TRBD2. The CDR3 end is not reached by the read, which stops 1 residue before it; the germline J gene fills it in. CDR1 and CDR2 (germline): NSHNY, SYGAGN. The CDR3 spans 16 residues. J lost 4 bases, V lost 2 bases, and 6 bases had no gene match.

With regard to this clone: The listed genes are named as in mouse. The missing CDR3 end, 1 residue past where the read stops, is filled in from the germline J gene. The genes are TRBV26 and TRBJ2-4; 9 nucleotides agree with TRBD1. This CDR3 is built from 14 residues. The V gene's germline CDR1 is KGHPV and CDR2 FQNQEV (reference sequence). The trim removed 6 bases at V and 6 bases at J, leaving 7 bases unmatched. This chain's CDR3 is CASSPGTGRNTLYF. The DNA read from the CDR3 is TGTGCCAGCAGCCCCGGGACAGGGAGGAACACCTTGTAC.

As to this clone: Each gene name is a mouse one. Read sequence stops 1 residue before the CDR3 end, and the germline J gene provides the missing end. The chain joins TRBV15 to TRBJ2-3; 14 nucleotides match TRBD2. V lost 6 bases, J lost 3 bases, and 5 bases stayed unmatched. Germline V lookup: CDR1 SGHND, CDR2 FRSKSL. The CDR3 spans 16 residues. CDR3 DNA (partial): TGTGCCAGCAGGGGACTGGGGGGGCGCAGAGCAGAAACGCTGTAT. Protein product: CASRGLGGRRAETLY. The full CDR3 is CASRGLGGRRAETLYF.

This clone is deemed medium-sized. Genes and germline come from the mouse. The read ends 1 residue shy of where the CDR3 ends; the end is completed using the germline J gene. The V gene is TRBV12-1, the J gene TRBJ2-7, with 10 bases that match TRBD2. The germline CDR1 and CDR2 sequences are SGHSN and HYEKVE. This CDR3 is 14 amino acids long. Trimming at V came to 2 bases and at J to 4 bases, leaving 4 bases not matched to a gene. The DNA read from the CDR3 is TGTGCCAGCTCTCCGACTGGGGGGATTTATGAACAGTAC. Translating gives CASSPTGGIYEQY. The entire CDR3 sequence reads CASSPTGGIYEQYF.

This clone was picked up one time. A much more abundant neighbour one base away suggests this may be a read error. Genes and germline are mouse. The missing CDR3 end, 1 residue past where the read stops, is filled in from the germline J gene. V usage is TRBV15 and J usage is TRBJ2-2, with a weak D call TRBD1 (5 bases). The CDR3 covers 14 residues. Germline V gene data show CDR1 as SGHND and CDR2 as FRSKSL. V lost 5 bases and J 1 base, leaving 8 bases between the germline ends. CDR3 DNA (partial): TGTGCCAGCAGTCCAGACAGAAACACCGGGCAGCTCTAC. It is translated as CASSPDRNTGQLY. The CDR3, in full, reads CASSPDRNTGQLYF.

This clone was seen a handful of times. Gene names and germline match the mouse. The CDR3 extends 1 residue past the end of the read, so its final part is completed from the germline J gene. The chain is built from TRBV2 and TRBJ2-4; perhaps TRBD2 as D (7 bases). The CDR3 is made up of 16 amino acids. Per the germline V gene, CDR1 is LGHNA and CDR2 is YSYQKL. Trimming stripped 1 base from V and 0 bases from J, with 11 bases between. CDR3 DNA, as far as it was read: TGTGCCAGCAGCCAAGCCTGGGGGCTTAGTCAAAACACCTTGTAC. It translates to CASSQAWGLSQNTLY. The full CDR3 sequence reads CASSQAWGLSQNTLYF.